This note documents a single TCR beta chain sequence. Its specificity is not known. This specimen belongs to a study of blood T cells in healthy people across ages. Combining a sample-barcoded 5' primer with a J-beta primer mix, a second PCR ran for roughly 7 to 12 cycles. Tagging of each cDNA molecule was performed by a template-switch adaptor with 12 random nucleotides. A single record per CDR3 protein comes from TCRdb applying MiXCR to the 5' RACE reads. The sample contains fewer than 1.5 million distinct CDR3 sequences, 40% to 50% of which appear only once. Overall study results and limits: Researchers said unsorted PBMCs prevented a conclusive naive versus antigen-experienced comparison.

This CDR3 is built from 15 residues. CDR1 is LNHDA, CDR2 SQIVND, per germline (reference sequence). Trimming pared 10 bases from V and 1 base from J, leaving 19 bases between. Source material: blood. The rearrangement joins TRBV19 to TRBJ1-2; D remains ambiguous. This clonotype was sampled from a woman aged 18-30 years in good health. CDR3 coding DNA: TGTGCCACCACGGGCGGCGACACTATTAACTATGGCTACACCTTC. It yields the protein CATTGGDTINYGYTF.